The 21 T cell receptor beta chains below come from one sample, sequenced in a study of STAT5B mutations in CD4+ large granular lymphocyte leukemia. Clones were read by immunoSEQ multiplex PCR, and TCRdb kept only the in-frame ones, dropping some. Of approximately 20,000 clones listed, approximately 88% are singletons. The sequencing input was CD4+ T cells from blood buffy coats. The receptors originated from a human donor in good health.

The chain has TRBV18 and TRBJ1-1; D call uncertain. Per germline, CDR1 KGHSH and CDR2 LQKENI. Deletions cut 3 bases from V and 5 bases from J, with 19 bases between. The CDR3 totals 16 residues. This CDR3 is CASSPTPGGGLTEAFF. The CDR3 DNA reads TGTGCCAGCTCACCTACTCCCGGTGGAGGACTGACTGAAGCTTTCTTT. The whole variable domain, remainder taken from reference TRBV18 and TRBJ1-1, is NAGVMQNPRHLVRRRGQEARLRCSPMKGHSHVYWYRQLPEEGLKFMVYLQKENIIDESGMPKERFSAEFPKEGPSILRIQQVVRGDSAAYFCASSPTPGGGLTEAFFGQGTRLTVV.

V is TRBV11-3 and J is TRBJ2-3; no clear D gene. The V gene's germline CDR1 is SGHNT and CDR2 YENEEA. Trimming took off 1 base at V and 2 bases at J, with 7 bases between the two ends. The CDR3 length is 14 residues. The CDR3 DNA sequence: TGTGCCAGCAGCTTAGGGTCCGTCACAGATACGCAGTATTTT. Amino acids: CASSLGSVTDTQYF.

The chain recombines TRBV10-3 with TRBJ1-2; no clear D gene. V was shortened by 3 bases and J by 5 bases, with 10 bases between the two germline ends. This CDR3 comprises 13 residues. CDR1 and CDR2 from the germline V gene are ENHRY and SYGVKD. The CDR3 sequence: CAISDGAPYGYTF. CDR3 bases: TGTGCCATCAGTGATGGAGCCCCATATGGCTACACCTTC.

V gene TRBV21-1 combines with J gene TRBJ1-1; TRBD1 is the table's D call and was not checked against the DNA. TRBV21-1 is a pseudogene segment. CDR3 size: 14 residues. This CDR3 is CASSSRQGDTEAFF. CDR3 nucleotide sequence: TGTGCCAGCAGCTCCCGACAGGGGGACACTGAAGCTTTCTTT.

The chain joins TRBV27 to TRBJ1-1; possibly TRBD1 for D (6 bases). The V end lost 6 bases, the J end lost 5 bases, and 13 bases lay between the germline ends. CDR3 length: 13 residues. CDR1 is MNHEY, CDR2 SMNVEV, per germline (reference sequence). CDR3 residues: CASRGATRTEAFF. DNA of the CDR3: TGTGCCAGCAGGGGGGCCACCAGGACTGAAGCTTTCTTT.

The chain uses TRBV2 and TRBJ1-5; D remains ambiguous. The CDR3 loop spans 12 amino acids. Germline V gene lookup returns CDR1 SNHLY and CDR2 FYNNEI. The V gene lost 7 bases and the J gene lost 7 bases, with 11 bases spanning the gap. CDR3 DNA: TGTGCCAGCAATGGGCCTGGACAGCCCCAGCATTTT. It is translated as CASNGPGQPQHF.

CDR3 in amino acids: CASSGQDRTHNEQFF. CDR3 in DNA: TGTGCCAGCAGTGGGCAGGACAGGACTCACAATGAGCAGTTCTTC. V and J are TRBV25-1 and TRBJ2-1, with TRBD1 matching 7 bases. The germline gives CDR1 MGHDK, CDR2 SYGVNS. Trimming cost V 4 bases and J 5 bases; bases outside gene matches: 8. The CDR3 is made up of 15 amino acids. Full variable domain (rest looked up from reference TRBV25-1 and TRBJ2-1): EADIYQTPRYLVIGTGKKITLECSQTMGHDKMYWYQQDPGMELHLIHYSYGVNSTEKGDLSSESTVSRIRTEHFPLTLESARPSHTSQYLCASSGQDRTHNEQFFGPGTRLTVL.

V gene TRBV18 combines with J gene TRBJ1-2; perhaps TRBD1 as D (5 bases). Trimming removed 3 bases at V and 6 bases at J, with 14 bases between. The germline gives CDR1 KGHSH, CDR2 LQKENI. This CDR3 contains 14 residues. This chain's CDR3 is CASSPTADTHGYTF. The CDR3 nucleotides read TGTGCCAGCTCACCGACAGCCGACACGCATGGCTACACCTTC. Complete variable domain (other parts from reference TRBV18 and TRBJ1-2): NAGVMQNPRHLVRRRGQEARLRCSPMKGHSHVYWYRQLPEEGLKFMVYLQKENIIDESGMPKERFSAEFPKEGPSILRIQQVVRGDSAAYFCASSPTADTHGYTFGSGTRLTVV.

This rearrangement joins TRBV30 to TRBJ2-7, with 14 bases identical to TRBD2. Germline CDR1 and CDR2: GTSNPN and SVGIG (reference sequence). The junction had 4 bases not matched to a gene; V was cut back by 5 bases and J by 7 bases. The length of the CDR3 is 13 residues. CDR3 loop: CAWGTSGRAEQYF. For the CDR3, the DNA is TGTGCCTGGGGGACTAGCGGGAGAGCTGAGCAGTACTTC.

This clone was seen a handful of times. The genes are TRBV7-8 and TRBJ2-1; the match to TRBD2 covers 7 bases. J lost 4 bases, V lost 2 bases, and 5 bases had no gene match. Germline assignment: CDR1 SGHVS and CDR2 FQNEAQ. There are 15 residues in the CDR3. The CDR3 DNA is TGTGCCAGCAGCTTAAGAGCGGGACCTTACAATGAGCAGTTCTTC. Translating gives CASSLRAGPYNEQFF.

The chain has TRBV9 and TRBJ2-2; D is undetermined. From germline, CDR1 is SGDLS and CDR2 YYNGEE. This CDR3 is built from 14 residues. Trimming removed 4 bases from V and 2 bases from J, with 9 bases in between. CDR3 bases: TGTGCCAGCAGCTTCGGGCCTAACACCGGGGAGCTGTTTTTT. Encoded protein: CASSFGPNTGELFF. Using reference TRBV9 and TRBJ2-2 for the parts outside the CDR3, the full variable domain is DSGVTQTPKHLITATGQRVTLRCSPRSGDLSVYWYQQSLDQGLQFLIQYYNGEERAKGNILERFSAQQFPDLHSELNLSSLELGDSALYFCASSFGPNTGELFFGEGSRLTVL.

This CDR3 reads CASSYPVRGWQETQYF. The CDR3 nucleotides are TGTGCCAGCAGTTACCCCGTTCGCGGGTGGCAAGAGACCCAGTACTTC. V and J are TRBV6-6 and TRBJ2-5, with TRBD2 as a possible D gene (5 bases). V lost 2 bases and J 2 bases, leaving 15 bases between the germline ends. From germline, CDR1 is MNHNY and CDR2 SVGAGI (reference sequence). The CDR3 sequence is 16 residues long.

This clone was observed a handful of times. The chain uses TRBV2 and TRBJ1-5; the D is unclear. This CDR3 contains 15 residues. Trimming shortened V by 7 bases and J by 0 bases, and 13 bases separated the two germline ends. CDR1 SNHLY and CDR2 FYNNEI come from the germline V gene. The CDR3 nucleotides read TGTGCCAGCACCTTAGACGGTTATAGCAATCAGCCCCAGCATTTT. Translation: CASTLDGYSNQPQHF.

This chain joins TRBV5-4 and TRBJ2-5; D not certain. The V gene lost 0 bases and the J gene lost 3 bases, with 6 bases spanning the gap. The length of the CDR3 is 13 residues. Germline CDR1 reads SGHNT; CDR2 reads YYREEE (reference sequence). CDR3 amino acids: CASSLAPKETQYF. In DNA, the CDR3 is TGTGCCAGCAGCTTGGCCCCTAAAGAGACCCAGTACTTC.

CDR3: CASSIGLAGALSYEQYF. The CDR3 DNA reads as TGTGCCAGTAGTATAGGACTAGCGGGAGCACTTTCCTACGAGCAGTACTTC. The chain links TRBV19 to TRBJ2-7; 12 bases agree with TRBD2. Germline V CDR1 and CDR2: LNHDA, SQIVND (reference sequence). CDR3 length equals 17 residues. V lost 1 base, J lost 1 base, and 5 bases stayed unmatched. Full variable domain (rest looked up from reference TRBV19 and TRBJ2-7): DGGITQSPKYLFRKEGQNVTLSCEQNLNHDAMYWYRQDPGQGLRLIYYSQIVNDFQKGDIAEGYSVSREKKESFPLTVTSAQKNPTAFYLCASSIGLAGALSYEQYFGPGTRLTVT.

The rearrangement uses TRBV27 and TRBJ1-1; 7 bases match TRBD1. The V gene's germline CDR1 is MNHEY and CDR2 SMNVEV (reference sequence). This CDR3 is built from 15 residues. Unmatched junction bases numbered 4, after V lost 2 bases and J lost 1 base. The DNA for the CDR3 is TGTGCCAGCAGTTTAGTTTCAGGGGGGAACACTGAAGCTTTCTTT. Translating gives CASSLVSGGNTEAFF.

The chain uses TRBV11-2 and TRBJ2-7; a weak D match, TRBD2 (5 bases). The CDR3 loop spans 15 amino acids. Germline V gene sequence: CDR1 SGHAT, CDR2 FQNNGV. V gave up 0 bases and J gave up 1 base, with 10 bases separating them. This CDR3 reads CASSLEGRGSYEQYF. The CDR3 region has the DNA TGTGCCAGCAGCTTAGAAGGACGGGGTTCCTACGAGCAGTACTTC.

The chain has TRBV15 and TRBJ2-1, with 9 bases identical to TRBD2. This CDR3 has 14 residues. Germline CDR1 and CDR2: LNHNV and YYDKDF (reference sequence). The trim removed 6 bases at V and 8 bases at J, leaving 8 bases unmatched. The CDR3: CATSAVAGVYEQFF. CDR3 DNA sequence: TGTGCCACCAGTGCAGTAGCGGGAGTCTATGAGCAGTTCTTC.

The rearrangement uses TRBV4-1 and TRBJ2-7, with a weak D call TRBD2 (5 bases). There are 11 residues in the CDR3. V shed 5 bases and J shed 9 bases, with 11 bases lying between them. The germline V gene encodes CDR1 MGHRA and CDR2 YSYEKL. CDR3 protein: CASSSGAWQYF. The DNA of the CDR3 is TGCGCCAGCAGCAGCGGAGCGTGGCAGTACTTC.

V gene TRBV29-1 combines with J gene TRBJ1-2, with 9 bases lining up with TRBD1. The germline V gene encodes CDR1 SQVTM and CDR2 ANQGSEA. Trimming took 2 bases from V and 4 from J; bases not matched to a gene: 2. This CDR3 has 13 amino acids. CDR3 DNA: TGCAGCGTTGAAACAGGGGGCTTCTATGGCTACACCTTC. Protein: CSVETGGFYGYTF.

This clone occurred a few times. The rearrangement uses TRBV6-5 and TRBJ1-5; 9 bases fit TRBD1. CDR1 MNHEY and CDR2 SVGAGI come from the germline V gene. Trimming removed 5 bases from V and 6 bases from J; junction bases left unmatched: 5. CDR3 size: 14 residues. CDR3 DNA: TGTGCCAGCAGTATTACAGGGGGCAGTCAGCCCCAGCATTTT. Protein sequence: CASSITGGSQPQHF.